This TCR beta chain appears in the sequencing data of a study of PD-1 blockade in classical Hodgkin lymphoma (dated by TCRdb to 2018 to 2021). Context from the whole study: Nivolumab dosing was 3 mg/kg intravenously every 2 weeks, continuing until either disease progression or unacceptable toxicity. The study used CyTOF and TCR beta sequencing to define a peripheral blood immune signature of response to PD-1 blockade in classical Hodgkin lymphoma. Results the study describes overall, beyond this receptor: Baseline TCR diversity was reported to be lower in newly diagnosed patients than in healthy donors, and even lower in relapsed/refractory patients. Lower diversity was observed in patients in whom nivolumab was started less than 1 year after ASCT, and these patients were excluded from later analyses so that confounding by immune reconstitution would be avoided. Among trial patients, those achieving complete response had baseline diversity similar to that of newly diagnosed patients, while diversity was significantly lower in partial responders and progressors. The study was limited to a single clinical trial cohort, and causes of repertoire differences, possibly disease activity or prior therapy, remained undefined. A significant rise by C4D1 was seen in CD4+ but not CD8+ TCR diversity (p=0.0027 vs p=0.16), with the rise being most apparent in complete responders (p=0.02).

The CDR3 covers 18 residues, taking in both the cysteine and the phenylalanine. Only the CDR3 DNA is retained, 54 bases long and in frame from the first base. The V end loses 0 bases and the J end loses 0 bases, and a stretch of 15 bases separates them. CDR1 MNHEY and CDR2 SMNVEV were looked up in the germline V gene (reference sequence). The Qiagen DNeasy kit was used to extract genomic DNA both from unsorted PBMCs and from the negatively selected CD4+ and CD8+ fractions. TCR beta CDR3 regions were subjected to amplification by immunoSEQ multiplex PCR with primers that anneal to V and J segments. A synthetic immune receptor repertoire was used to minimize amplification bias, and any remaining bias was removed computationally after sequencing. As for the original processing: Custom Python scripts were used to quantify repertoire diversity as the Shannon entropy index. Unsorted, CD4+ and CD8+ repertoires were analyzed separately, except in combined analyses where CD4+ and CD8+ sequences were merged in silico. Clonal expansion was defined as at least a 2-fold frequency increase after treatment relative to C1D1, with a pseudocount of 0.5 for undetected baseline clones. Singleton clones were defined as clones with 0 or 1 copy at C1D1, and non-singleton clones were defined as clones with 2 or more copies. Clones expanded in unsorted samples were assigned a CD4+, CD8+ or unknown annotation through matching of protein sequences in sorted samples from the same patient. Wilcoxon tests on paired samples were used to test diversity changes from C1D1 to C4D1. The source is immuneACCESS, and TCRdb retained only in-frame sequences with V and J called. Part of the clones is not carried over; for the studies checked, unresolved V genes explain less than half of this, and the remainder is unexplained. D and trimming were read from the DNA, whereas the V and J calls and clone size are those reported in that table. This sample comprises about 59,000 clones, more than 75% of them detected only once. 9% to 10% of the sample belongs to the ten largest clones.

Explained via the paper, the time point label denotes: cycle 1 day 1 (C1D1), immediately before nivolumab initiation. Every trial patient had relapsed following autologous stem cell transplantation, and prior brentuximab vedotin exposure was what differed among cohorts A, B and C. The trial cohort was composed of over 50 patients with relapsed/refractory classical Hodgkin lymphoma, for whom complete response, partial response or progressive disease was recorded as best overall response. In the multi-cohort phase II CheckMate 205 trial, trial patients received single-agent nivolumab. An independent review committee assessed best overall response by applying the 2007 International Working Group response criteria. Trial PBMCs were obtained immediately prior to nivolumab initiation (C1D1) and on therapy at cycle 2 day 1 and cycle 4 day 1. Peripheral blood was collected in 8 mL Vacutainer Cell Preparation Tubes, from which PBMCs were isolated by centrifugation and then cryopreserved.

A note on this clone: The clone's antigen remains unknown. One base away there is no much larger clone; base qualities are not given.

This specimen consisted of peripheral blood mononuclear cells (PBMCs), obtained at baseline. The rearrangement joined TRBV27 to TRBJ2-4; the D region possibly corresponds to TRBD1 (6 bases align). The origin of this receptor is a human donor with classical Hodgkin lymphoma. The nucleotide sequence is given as TGTGCCAGCAGTTTATCGGGACACGTGGAAATAGCCAAAAACATTCAGTACTTC. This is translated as CASSLSGHVEIAKNIQYF.